The 16 T cell receptor beta chains below were found in one sample sequenced in a study of cytomegalovirus exposure and HLA in healthy donors. Assay: immunoSEQ multiplex PCR; the TCRdb copy retains only in-frame clones and omits some. Here the sample spans roughly 330,000 clones, roughly 87% being singletons. Sequencing was done on a sample of PBMCs. The receptor source for this set is a woman younger than 45 in good health and CMV-seropositive.

There are a few counts of this clone. This chain connects TRBV28 to TRBJ2-7, with a tentative D call TRBD2 (6 bases). The length of the CDR3 is 15 residues. The germline V gene has CDR1 MDHEN and CDR2 SYDVKM. The ends were cut back, 1 base at V and 2 bases at J, with 12 bases in the middle. CDR3 DNA: TGTGCCAGCAGTTTATTCTCCGGGGGAACCTACGAGCAGTACTTC. The encoded protein is CASSLFSGGTYEQYF.

The table lists this clone with a count of one. This chain uses TRBV27 with TRBJ1-3; D call uncertain. CDR1 is MNHEY, CDR2 SMNVEV, per germline (reference sequence). V shed 5 bases and J shed 5 bases, with 16 bases lying between them. The CDR3 spans 15 residues. CDR3 protein: CASSGLRGSRNTIYF. For the CDR3, the DNA is TGTGCCAGCAGTGGGTTAAGAGGGTCCCGAAACACCATATATTTT.

The genes are TRBV9 and TRBJ1-1; the D is unclear. V was clipped by 4 bases and J by 1 base, with 11 bases between them. The CDR3 length is 14 residues. The germline gives CDR1 SGDLS, CDR2 YYNGEE. CDR3 coding DNA: TGTGCCAGCAGCTCCCCCCCCGGGAACACTGAAGCTTTCTTT. Translation: CASSSPPGNTEAFF. The whole variable domain, remainder taken from reference TRBV9 and TRBJ1-1, is DSGVTQTPKHLITATGQRVTLRCSPRSGDLSVYWYQQSLDQGLQFLIQYYNGEERAKGNILERFSAQQFPDLHSELNLSSLELGDSALYFCASSSPPGNTEAFFGQGTRLTVV.

This sequence joins TRBV7-2 and TRBJ2-7; tentatively, D is TRBD1 (6 bases). Trimming left V 0 bases short and J 2 bases short, with 11 bases between. This CDR3 has 15 residues. From germline, CDR1 is SGHTA and CDR2 FQGNSA. The CDR3 nucleotides are TGTGCCAGCAGCTTAGCCCCAGGGGCTCCCTACGAGCAGTACTTC. Translation gives CASSLAPGAPYEQYF. Looking up the rest from reference TRBV7-2 and TRBJ2-7 gives the full variable domain: GAGVSQSPSNKVTEKGKDVELRCDPISGHTALYWYRQSLGQGLEFLIYFQGNSAPDKSGLPSDRFSAERTGGSVSTLTIQRTQQEDSAVYLCASSLAPGAPYEQYFGPGTRLTVT.

The chain is built from TRBV7-2 and TRBJ2-5, with D tentatively TRBD2 (6 bases). The V end lost 3 bases, the J end lost 5 bases, and 13 bases lay between the germline ends. The CDR3 sequence is 14 residues long. CDR1 SGHTA and CDR2 FQGNSA come from the germline V gene. In DNA form, the CDR3 reads TGTGCCAGCAGCTTTCCACGGGAGTTTGAGACCCAGTACTTC. Translating it yields CASSFPREFETQYF.

Only a few counts were recorded for this clone. The genes are TRBV7-2 and TRBJ1-2; 7 bases match TRBD1. Germline loops: CDR1 SGHTA, CDR2 FQGNSA. This CDR3 has 15 amino acids. V trimming: 4 bases; J trimming: 8 bases; junction bases outside the gene matches: 13. The CDR3 sequence: CASSSDRADLYGYTF. The DNA of the CDR3 is TGTGCCAGCAGCTCCGACAGGGCAGATCTATACGGCTACACCTTC.

This sequence joins TRBV27 and TRBJ2-3; 7 positions agree with TRBD2. The V segment lost 5 bases and the J segment 0 bases; nucleotides outside the gene matches: 20. The CDR3 totals 20 residues. CDR1 MNHEY and CDR2 SMNVEV come from the germline V gene (reference sequence). The CDR3 nucleotides are TGTGCCAGCAGTGCCCGGCATGAGGGAGGGCCGAGTTTTAGCACAGATACGCAGTATTTT. This codes for CASSARHEGGPSFSTDTQYF.

Concerning this clone: Different DNA sequences within this sample yield the same CDR3. The chain uses TRBV25-1 and TRBJ2-5, with D unclear. V was trimmed by 5 bases and J by 3 bases, leaving 4 bases between them. The CDR3 has 11 amino acids. Germline CDR1 is MGHDK and CDR2 is SYGVNS. The CDR3 nucleotides are TGTGCCAGCAGTTTGAAAGAGACCCAGTACTTC. Protein product: CASSLKETQYF. Complete variable domain (other parts from reference TRBV25-1 and TRBJ2-5): EADIYQTPRYLVIGTGKKITLECSQTMGHDKMYWYQQDPGMELHLIHYSYGVNSTEKGDLSSESTVSRIRTEHFPLTLESARPSHTSQYLCASSLKETQYFGPGTRLLVL.

This clone has a single count. The chain uses TRBV5-1 and TRBJ2-3, with D possibly being TRBD2 (6 bases). CDR3 length: 16 residues. Germline V gene lookup returns CDR1 SGHRS and CDR2 YFSETQ. The V gene lost 1 base and the J gene lost 2 bases, with 14 bases spanning the gap. CDR3 sequence (DNA): TGCGCCAGCAGCTTGCAATACGGGGGTAACACAGATACGCAGTATTTT. Protein product: CASSLQYGGNTDTQYF.

The rearrangement joins TRBV1 to TRBJ2-7; the DNA was not compared with TRBD2, the D call given in the table. TRBV1 is assigned pseudogene status. This CDR3 has 19 amino acids. The CDR3 protein is CTSSQAPGVSGSYPYEQYF. CDR3 in DNA: TGCACCAGCAGCCAAGCCCCGGGAGTTAGCGGGAGTTACCCCTACGAGCAGTACTTC.

Of note for this clone: Other DNA sequences in the sample encode the same CDR3. The genes are TRBV6-5 and TRBJ1-2; 8 bases align to TRBD1. The CDR3 covers 14 residues. V dropped 2 bases and J dropped 4; count of bases not matched to a gene: 3. CDR1 and CDR2 (germline): MNHEY, SVGAGI. The CDR3 region is CASSYHGQGYGYTF. In nucleotides, the CDR3 is TGTGCCAGCAGTTACCATGGACAGGGCTATGGCTACACCTTC.

The chain employs TRBV5-4 and TRBJ2-6, with TRBD1 as a possible D gene (6 bases). The germline V gene has CDR1 SGHNT and CDR2 YYREEE (reference sequence). V lost 0 bases, J lost 0 bases, and 10 bases lay in between. This CDR3 is built from 17 residues. CDR3 nucleotides: TGTGCCAGCAGCTTGGGCAGGGGACCCTCTGGGGCCAACGTCCTGACTTTC. It yields the protein CASSLGRGPSGANVLTF.

This sequence joins TRBV27 and TRBJ2-5; tentatively, D is TRBD2 (5 bases). This CDR3 is built from 13 residues. CDR1 is MNHEY and CDR2 is SMNVEV in the germline V gene (reference sequence). Deletions cut 3 bases from V and 9 bases from J, with 14 bases between. The CDR3 loop is CASSFNTGSSQYF. The CDR3 DNA reads TGTGCCAGCAGTTTTAATACGGGGTCGTCCCAGTACTTC.

The J gene is TRBJ1-4, the V gene TRBV2; TRBD1 aligns across 7 bases. CDR1 and CDR2 (germline): SNHLY, FYNNEI. The CDR3 length is 13 residues. The J segment lost 7 bases and the V segment lost 10 bases, leaving 9 bases of the junction unmatched. This chain's CDR3 is CATKGQSIEKLFF. The CDR3 region has the DNA TGTGCCACCAAGGGACAGAGCATTGAAAAACTGTTTTTT.

This clone was seen more than once but under ten times. The chain couples TRBV9 to TRBJ2-3; D is possibly TRBD2 (5 bases). V lost 2 bases and J 0 bases, leaving 22 bases between the germline ends. CDR1 and CDR2 from the germline V gene are SGDLS and YYNGEE. The CDR3 runs to 19 residues. The CDR3 reads CASSVSRGRSSPSTDTQYF. The CDR3 region has the DNA TGTGCCAGCAGCGTCTCCAGAGGGCGGTCGTCGCCCAGCACAGATACGCAGTATTTT.

The chain joins TRBV1 to TRBJ1-4. TRBV1 is noted as a pseudogene. This CDR3 contains 13 residues. CDR3 loop: CTSPVGVDEKLFF. The DNA for the CDR3 is TGCACCAGCCCGGTCGGGGTGGACGAAAAACTGTTTTTT.